The entry below gives a single T cell receptor (beta chain) sequence along with its context. Its target is unknown. This entry comes from a study of T cell responses to AZD1222 COVID-19 vaccine. Findings of the study overall: At study baseline, merely roughly 6 AZD1222 recipients were seropositive.

Clones were sequenced by immunoSEQ multiplex PCR, and TCRdb holds only the in-frame ones, with some missing. The table lists roughly 90,000 clones, approximately 92% of them singletons, with roughly 2.7% in the top ten. CDR1 SQVTM and CDR2 ANQGSEA come from the germline V gene. V was pared by 4 bases and J by 4 bases, with 5 bases of the junction left unmatched. This CDR3 region has 14 residues. V and J are TRBV29-1 and TRBJ1-3; 9 nucleotides match TRBD1. Sequenced material: peripheral blood, taken 28 days after the second AZD1222 dose. This clonotype was sampled from an adult who received the AZD1222 COVID-19 vaccine. CDR3 amino acids: CSVGGQGLGNTIYF. The CDR3, as DNA: TGCAGCGTTGGGGGACAGGGATTAGGAAACACCATATATTTT.